This section outlines one T cell receptor beta chain sequence together with its context. This sample stems from a study of T cell changes during pregnancy in multiple sclerosis. The repertoire was sequenced with immunoSEQ multiplex PCR; TCRdb's copy has only in-frame clones and lacks some. This sample has more than 35,000 clones, with around 90% found just once. With V trimmed by 4 bases and J by 3 bases, 3 bases remained unmatched. This CDR3 comprises 15 residues. CDR1 is SGHDT and CDR2 is YYEEEE in the germline V gene. The receptor's source is a female donor in good health, enrolled as a control in a pregnancy study. V usage is TRBV5-6 and J usage is TRBJ2-1; 11 bases map to TRBD2. The material was CD8+ T cells from peripheral blood mononuclear cells, obtained after pregnancy. CDR3 in DNA: TGTGCCAGCAGCCGAACTAGCGGGGGCTACAATGAGCAGTTCTTC. Protein sequence: CASSRTSGGYNEQFF.